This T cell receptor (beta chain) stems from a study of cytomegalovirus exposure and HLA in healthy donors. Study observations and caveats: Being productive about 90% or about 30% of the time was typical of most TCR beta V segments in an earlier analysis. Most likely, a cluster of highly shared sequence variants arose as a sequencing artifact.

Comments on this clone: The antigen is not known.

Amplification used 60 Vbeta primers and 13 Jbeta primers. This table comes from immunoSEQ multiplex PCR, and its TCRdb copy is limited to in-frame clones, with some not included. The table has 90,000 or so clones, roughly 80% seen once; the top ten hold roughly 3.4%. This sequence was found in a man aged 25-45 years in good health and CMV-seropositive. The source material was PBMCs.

CDR3 DNA sequence: TGTGCCAGCAGCCAAGGGTCGGGGGGCTACGAGCAGTACTTC. This gives the protein CASSQGSGGYEQYF. J is TRBJ2-7 and V is TRBV4-2, with 7 bases matching TRBD2. CDR1 is LGHNA and CDR2 is YNFKEQ in the germline V gene. The CDR3 covers 14 residues. The trim removed 1 base at V and 3 bases at J, leaving 3 bases unmatched.